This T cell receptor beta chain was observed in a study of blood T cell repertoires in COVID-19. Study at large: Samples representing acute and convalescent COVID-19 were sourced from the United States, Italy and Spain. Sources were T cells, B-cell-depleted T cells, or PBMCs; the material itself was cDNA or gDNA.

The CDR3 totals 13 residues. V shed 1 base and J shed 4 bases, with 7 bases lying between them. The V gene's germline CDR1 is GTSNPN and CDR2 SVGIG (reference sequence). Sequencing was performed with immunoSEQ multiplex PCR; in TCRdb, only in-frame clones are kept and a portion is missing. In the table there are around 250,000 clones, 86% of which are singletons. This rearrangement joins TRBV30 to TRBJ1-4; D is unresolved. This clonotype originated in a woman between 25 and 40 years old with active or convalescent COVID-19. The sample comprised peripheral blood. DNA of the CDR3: TGTGCCTGGAGTGGGGAGAGTAATGAAAAACTGTTTTTT. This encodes CAWSGESNEKLFF.